Reported below is one T cell receptor (beta chain). Through a sample-barcoded 5' primer and a J-beta primer mix, a second PCR was run for roughly 6 to 12 cycles. Using its own MiXCR run on the 5' RACE reads, TCRdb lists one record per CDR3 protein. Here the sample spans around 1.7 million distinct CDR3 sequences, 28% being singletons. These data belong to a study of blood T cells in healthy people across ages. Trimming cost V 8 bases and J 2 bases; bases outside gene matches: 8. The CDR3 has 15 amino acids. CDR1 is MNHNY, CDR2 SVGAGI, per germline (reference sequence). The sample comprised blood. The chain recombines TRBV6-6 with TRBJ2-1; 8 bases fit TRBD2. The sequence derives from a woman in her twenties or thirties in good health. CDR3 DNA: TGTGCCAGCTGTGACGGGGGGGCGGCCTACAATGAGCAGTTCTTC. Encoded protein: CASCDGGAAYNEQFF.